This T cell receptor beta chain originates from a study of early T cells in non-severe SARS-CoV-2 infection. Turning to the study itself: The authors sequenced bulk RNA from unsorted whole blood, leaving chains unpaired. Study findings and constraints: In VDJdb matching, anti-spike CD8 responses were favored while private and CD4 specificities went missing.

To note about this clonotype: The target antigen is unknown.

Individual cDNA molecules carried attached unique molecular identifiers. One entry per CDR3 protein, called by TCRdb with MiXCR from the 5' RACE reads. This table holds 53,000 or so distinct CDR3 sequences, approximately 12% found once. With 0 bases removed from V and 0 bases from J, the gap between germline ends came to 10 bases. The CDR3 sequence is 16 residues long. Germline values: CDR1 SGHRS, CDR2 YFSETQ. The receptor's source is an adult who was a healthcare worker with PCR-confirmed SARS-CoV-2 infection or an uninfected control (not recorded which). The J gene is TRBJ1-3, the V gene TRBV5-1; D is uncertain. Sequencing used whole blood, obtained at baseline. The CDR3 loop reads CASSLDGGTSGNTIYF. The CDR3 DNA is TGCGCCAGCAGCTTGGACGGAGGAACCTCTGGAAACACCATATATTTT.